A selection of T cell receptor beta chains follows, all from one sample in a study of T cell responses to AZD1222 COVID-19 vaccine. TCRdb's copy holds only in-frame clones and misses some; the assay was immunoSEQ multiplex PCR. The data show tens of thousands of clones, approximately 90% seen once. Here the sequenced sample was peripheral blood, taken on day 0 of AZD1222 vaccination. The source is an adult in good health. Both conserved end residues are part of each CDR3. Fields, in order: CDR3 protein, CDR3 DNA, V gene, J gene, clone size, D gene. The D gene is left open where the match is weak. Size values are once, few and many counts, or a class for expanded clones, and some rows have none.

CDR3: CASSYRGSPYNEQFF
DNA: TGTGCCAGCAGCTATCGGGGGTCCCCCTACAATGAGCAGTTCTTC
V: TRBV7-9
J: TRBJ2-1
size: NA
D: NA

CDR3: CASSITGGMYTGELFF
DNA: TGTGCCAGTAGTATAACAGGGGGCATGTACACCGGGGAGCTGTTTTTT
V: TRBV19
J: TRBJ2-2
size: NA
D: TRBD1

CDR3: CASTRMGNMNTEAFF
DNA: TGTGCCAGCACCCGCATGGGTAACATGAACACTGAAGCTTTCTTT
V: TRBV9
J: TRBJ1-1
size: NA
D: NA

CDR3: CASSPYGQGAWDTQYF
DNA: TGTGCCAGCAGCCCATATGGACAGGGGGCTTGGGATACGCAGTATTTT
V: TRBV7-9
J: TRBJ2-3
size: once
D: TRBD1

CDR3: CASSASGGVSGNTIYF
DNA: TGTGCCAGCAGCGCCTCGGGGGGAGTGTCTGGAAACACCATATATTTT
V: TRBV7-3
J: TRBJ1-3
size: NA
D: NA

CDR3: CASSYYNEQFF
DNA: TGCGCCAGCAGCTACTACAATGAGCAGTTCTTC
V: TRBV5-1
J: TRBJ2-1
size: NA
D: NA

CDR3: CASSSRDRAFKGYTF
DNA: TGTGCCAGCAGTTCTAGGGACAGGGCGTTCAAGGGCTACACCTTC
V: TRBV27
J: TRBJ1-2
size: NA
D: TRBD1

CDR3: CASSIGNTEAFF
DNA: TGTGCCAGTAGTATAGGGAACACTGAAGCTTTCTTT
V: TRBV19
J: TRBJ1-1
size: NA
D: NA

CDR3: CASTKHGNTEAFF
DNA: TGTGCCAGCACTAAACACGGGAACACTGAAGCTTTCTTT
V: TRBV6-5
J: TRBJ1-1
size: NA
D: NA

CDR3: CASSQEETGFTEAFF
DNA: TGTGCCAGCAGCCAAGAAGAGACAGGGTTCACTGAAGCTTTCTTT
V: TRBV4-2
J: TRBJ1-1
size: NA
D: TRBD1

CDR3: CASKGQGSAGELFF
DNA: TGTGCCAGTAAAGGACAGGGCTCGGCCGGGGAGCTGTTTTTT
V: TRBV19
J: TRBJ2-2
size: NA
D: TRBD1

CDR3: CASSRGGEKLFF
DNA: TGTGCCAGCAGTAGGGGTGGGGAAAAACTGTTTTTT
V: TRBV6-6
J: TRBJ1-4
size: NA
D: NA

CDR3: CASSIRQGRNGELFF
DNA: TGTGCCAGTAGTATAAGACAGGGGCGCAACGGGGAGCTGTTTTTT
V: TRBV19
J: TRBJ2-2
size: NA
D: TRBD1

CDR3: CASSLDGVGGNEQFF
DNA: TGTGCCAGCAGTCTGGACGGGGTAGGGGGCAATGAGCAGTTCTTC
V: TRBV6-4
J: TRBJ2-1
size: NA
D: NA

CDR3: CASNPRRGQAFF
DNA: TGTGCCAGCAACCCCAGGAGGGGGCAAGCTTTCTTT
V: TRBV6-5
J: TRBJ1-1
size: NA
D: TRBD1

CDR3: CASSLGSTEAFF
DNA: TGTGCCAGCAGTTTGGGCAGCACTGAAGCTTTCTTT
V: TRBV12-3/TRBV12-4
J: TRBJ1-1
size: NA
D: NA

CDR3: CASSIRPTGPSNTEAFF
DNA: TGTGCCAGTAGTATTCGACCGACAGGGCCGTCGAACACTGAAGCTTTCTTT
V: TRBV19
J: TRBJ1-1
size: NA
D: TRBD1

CDR3: CASRGGGAFGNTIYF
DNA: TGTGCCAGCAGGGGTGGGGGGGCGTTTGGAAACACCATATATTTT
V: TRBV28
J: TRBJ1-3
size: once
D: NA

CDR3: CASSFQENSPLHF
DNA: TGTGCCAGCAGCTTCCAGGAAAATTCACCCCTCCACTTT
V: TRBV7-8
J: TRBJ1-6
size: NA
D: NA

CDR3: CATSDSSTGVDTQYF
DNA: TGTGCCACCAGTGATTCGTCTACTGGAGTAGATACGCAGTATTTT
V: TRBV24-1
J: TRBJ2-3
size: once
D: NA

CDR3: CASSSTGTGSEKLFF
DNA: TGTGCCAGCAGCTCGACCGGGACAGGGTCTGAAAAACTGTTTTTT
V: TRBV9
J: TRBJ1-4
size: NA
D: TRBD1

CDR3: CASLQGPLYSNTEAFF
DNA: TGTGCCAGCTTACAGGGCCCACTCTACTCGAACACTGAAGCTTTCTTT
V: TRBV7-3
J: TRBJ1-1
size: NA
D: NA

CDR3: CASSRQGRYFYGYTF
DNA: TGTGCCAGCAGCCGACAGGGGAGGTATTTCTATGGCTACACCTTC
V: TRBV5-6
J: TRBJ1-2
size: NA
D: TRBD1

CDR3: CARSLPENTEAFF
DNA: TGTGCCAGAAGCTTGCCAGAGAACACTGAAGCTTTCTTT
V: TRBV5-3
J: TRBJ1-1
size: NA
D: NA

CDR3: CASSRGERGRATNEKLFF
DNA: TGTGCCAGCAGCCGGGGGGAGCGGGGGCGTGCAACTAATGAAAAACTGTTTTTT
V: TRBV4-2
J: TRBJ1-4
size: NA
D: NA

CDR3: CASSPRTSGGEGDTQYF
DNA: TGTGCCAGCAGCCCCCGGACTAGCGGGGGGGAGGGGGATACGCAGTATTTT
V: TRBV7-9
J: TRBJ2-3
size: NA
D: TRBD2

CDR3: CASSYRGLNQETQYF
DNA: TGTGCCAGCTCTTACAGGGGGCTGAACCAAGAGACCCAGTACTTC
V: TRBV18
J: TRBJ2-5
size: NA
D: TRBD1

CDR3: CASSPVLTGNTEAFF
DNA: TGTGCCAGCTCACCGGTCCTCACGGGGAACACTGAAGCTTTCTTT
V: TRBV18
J: TRBJ1-1
size: NA
D: NA

CDR3: CASSLGQANEKLFF
DNA: TGTGCCAGCAGCTTGGGGCAGGCTAATGAAAAACTGTTTTTT
V: TRBV7-2
J: TRBJ1-4
size: NA
D: NA

CDR3: CASSLNGNQPQHF
DNA: TGTGCCAGCAGTTTAAACGGTAATCAGCCCCAGCATTTT
V: TRBV12-3/TRBV12-4
J: TRBJ1-5
size: NA
D: NA

CDR3: CASSPRTENTEAFF
DNA: TGTGCCAGCTCACCCCGGACAGAGAACACTGAAGCTTTCTTT
V: TRBV18
J: TRBJ1-1
size: NA
D: NA

CDR3: CASSSRGTYNEQFF
DNA: TGTGCCAGCAGCTCCCGCGGAACCTACAATGAGCAGTTCTTC
V: TRBV11-3
J: TRBJ2-1
size: NA
D: NA

CDR3: CASGGQGRTEAFF
DNA: TGTGCCAGCGGAGGACAGGGGAGGACTGAAGCTTTCTTT
V: TRBV5-6
J: TRBJ1-1
size: NA
D: TRBD1

CDR3: CASRWGRRTDTQYF
DNA: TGTGCCAGCAGGTGGGGTCGTCGGACAGATACGCAGTATTTT
V: TRBV3-1/TRBV3-2
J: TRBJ2-3
size: NA
D: NA

CDR3: CASSIPGLPSNQPQHF
DNA: TGTGCCAGTAGTATACCAGGGTTGCCATCCAATCAGCCCCAGCATTTT
V: TRBV19
J: TRBJ1-5
size: once
D: NA

CDR3: CSARELASEFF
DNA: TGCAGTGCTAGAGAACTAGCGAGCGAGTTCTTC
V: TRBV20-1
J: TRBJ2-1
size: NA
D: TRBD2

CDR3: CASSLFEGNQPQHF
DNA: TGTGCCAGCAGTTTATTTGAGGGGAATCAGCCCCAGCATTTT
V: TRBV27
J: TRBJ1-5
size: once
D: NA

CDR3: CASSLGRSGQGGYTF
DNA: TGTGCCAGCAGCTTAGGGCGGTCGGGACAAGGTGGCTACACCTTC
V: TRBV7-2
J: TRBJ1-2
size: NA
D: NA

CDR3: CASSLVGSPPVPPTQPQHF
DNA: TGTGCCAGCAGCTTGGTTGGGTCCCCCCCTGTTCCCCCAACTCAGCCCCAGCATTTT
V: TRBV5-6
J: TRBJ1-5
size: NA
D: NA

CDR3: CSVAPSPGEVEKLFF
DNA: TGCAGCGTTGCCCCCTCGCCAGGGGAGGTTGAAAAACTGTTTTTT
V: TRBV29-1
J: TRBJ1-4
size: NA
D: NA

CDR3: CASSPTSGVYRGGELFF
DNA: TGTGCCAGTAGCCCGACTAGCGGGGTCTATCGGGGAGGGGAGCTGTTTTTT
V: TRBV19
J: TRBJ2-2
size: NA
D: TRBD2

CDR3: CASKADIYNEQFF
DNA: TGTGCCAGCAAGGCCGACATATACAATGAGCAGTTCTTC
V: TRBV6-5
J: TRBJ2-1
size: NA
D: NA

CDR3: CASTLLDGPGEPQHF
DNA: TGCGCCAGCACCCTCCTGGACGGCCCGGGGGAGCCCCAGCATTTT
V: TRBV23-1
J: TRBJ1-5
size: NA
D: NA

CDR3: CASSSPGEGGNEKLFF
DNA: TGCGCCAGCAGCTCTCCCGGGGAGGGAGGTAATGAAAAACTGTTTTTT
V: TRBV5-1
J: TRBJ1-4
size: NA
D: NA

CDR3: CASSLASYSFEKLFF
DNA: TGTGCCAGCAGCTTAGCTTCCTATAGCTTCGAAAAACTGTTTTTT
V: TRBV7-9
J: TRBJ1-4
size: NA
D: NA

CDR3: CASSWRGWMDEQYF
DNA: TGTGCCAGCAGTTGGAGGGGTTGGATGGACGAGCAGTACTTC
V: TRBV6-2/TRBV6-3
J: TRBJ2-7
size: many
D: NA

CDR3: CAISANRQYEQYF
DNA: TGTGCCATCAGTGCGAACAGGCAATACGAGCAGTACTTC
V: TRBV10-3
J: TRBJ2-7
size: NA
D: NA

CDR3: CASSLGPGSPGGYTF
DNA: TGTGCCAGCAGCCTCGGCCCCGGGTCCCCAGGAGGCTACACCTTC
V: TRBV4-2
J: TRBJ1-2
size: NA
D: NA

CDR3: CASSATGSSSYNEQFF
DNA: TGCGCCAGCAGCGCGACAGGGTCTAGCTCCTACAATGAGCAGTTCTTC
V: TRBV5-1
J: TRBJ2-1
size: NA
D: TRBD1

CDR3: CASSTSGVSGYGYTF
DNA: TGTGCCAGCAGCACCTCAGGGGTTAGCGGTTATGGCTACACCTTC
V: TRBV9
J: TRBJ1-2
size: NA
D: NA

CDR3: CSASSASTEAFF
DNA: TGCAGTGCTAGTTCGGCATCAACTGAAGCTTTCTTT
V: TRBV20-1
J: TRBJ1-1
size: NA
D: NA

CDR3: CATSDLPNRGYTEAFF
DNA: TGTGCCACCAGTGATTTACCTAACAGGGGTTATACTGAAGCTTTCTTT
V: TRBV24-1
J: TRBJ1-1
size: NA
D: TRBD1

CDR3: CASNYRDRGHQPQHF
DNA: TGTGCCAGCAATTACCGGGACAGGGGGCATCAGCCCCAGCATTTT
V: TRBV6-2/TRBV6-3
J: TRBJ1-5
size: NA
D: TRBD1